This T cell receptor beta chain was obtained from a study of blood T cell repertoires in COVID-19. Study information: Acute and convalescent COVID-19 samples came from the United States, Italy and Spain. T cells, B-cell-depleted T cells, or PBMCs supplied cDNA or gDNA.

Authors' data handling: Estimates of nucleated cell counts were drawn from the amplification of reference gene primers. Profiled with immunoSEQ multiplex PCR; TCRdb holds only in-frame clones, not every one. V, J and clone size were drawn from that table, and D and trimming were deduced from the DNA. The data hold around 26,000 clones, with roughly 77% observed a single time. The germline V gene has CDR1 LNHDA and CDR2 SQIVND (reference sequence). The CDR3 spans 19 residues. Germline trimming cut 3 bases from V and 2 bases from J; bases unmatched to any gene: 14. Followed over time, Seattle patients had been enrolled while infection was active.

The chain carries TRBV19 and TRBJ1-5, with 9 bases lining up with TRBD1. Sequenced material: peripheral blood. The source is a woman aged 70 to 79 with COVID-19, enrolled during active disease. The CDR3 DNA sequence: TGTGCCAGTAGTATTTGGACAGGGGATGTTATCCATGGCAATCAGCCCCAGCATTTT. Encoded protein: CASSIWTGDVIHGNQPQHF.